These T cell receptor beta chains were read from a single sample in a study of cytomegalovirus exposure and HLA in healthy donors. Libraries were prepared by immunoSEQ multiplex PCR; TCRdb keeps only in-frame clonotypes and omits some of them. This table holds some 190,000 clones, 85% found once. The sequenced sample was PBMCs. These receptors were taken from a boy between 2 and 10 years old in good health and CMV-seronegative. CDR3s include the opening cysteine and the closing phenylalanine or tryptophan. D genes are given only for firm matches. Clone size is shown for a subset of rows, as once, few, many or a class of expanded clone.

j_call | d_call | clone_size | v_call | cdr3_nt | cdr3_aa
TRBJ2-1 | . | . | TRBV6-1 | TGTGCCAGCACGTCAGGGGCCATAGGTGACGAGCAGTTCTTC | CASTSGAIGDEQFF
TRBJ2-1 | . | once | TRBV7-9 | TGTGCCAGCAGCTTTTCCGATGAGCAGTTCTTC | CASSFSDEQFF
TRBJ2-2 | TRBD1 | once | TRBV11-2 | TGTGCCAGCAGCCGAACTCAGGACAGGGGTGCCACCGGGGAGCTGTTTTTT | CASSRTQDRGATGELFF
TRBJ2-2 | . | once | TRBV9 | TGTGCCAGCAGCCTCCGGCCCAGGGATCCCGGGGAGCTGTTTTTT | CASSLRPRDPGELFF
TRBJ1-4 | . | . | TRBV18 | TGTGCCAGCTCACTACAACGGAGCGATGAAAAACTGTTTTTT | CASSLQRSDEKLFF
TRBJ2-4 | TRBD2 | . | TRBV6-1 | TGTGCCAGCAGTGAAAAACTAGCGGGAGTGAACAAAAACATTCAGTACTTC | CASSEKLAGVNKNIQYF
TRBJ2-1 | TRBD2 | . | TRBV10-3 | TGTGCCATCAGTGAAGCTAGCGGGGGCTACAATGAGCAGTTCTTC | CAISEASGGYNEQFF
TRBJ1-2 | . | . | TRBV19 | TGTGCCAGTAGTATAGGTCGTAACTATGGCTACACCTTC | CASSIGRNYGYTF
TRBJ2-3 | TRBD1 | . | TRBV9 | TGTGCCAGCAGCGTAGCGGGCAGGGGGCAAGATACGCAGTATTTT | CASSVAGRGQDTQYF
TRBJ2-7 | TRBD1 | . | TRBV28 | TGTGCCAGCAGTCCCTCGACAGGGAGTACCTACGAGCAGTACTTC | CASSPSTGSTYEQYF
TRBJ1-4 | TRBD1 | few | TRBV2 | TGTGCCAGCAGTAGACAGGGGGCACGTGAAAAACTGTTTTTT | CASSRQGAREKLFF
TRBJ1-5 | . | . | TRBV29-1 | TGCAGCGTTGCAAAGGGGGACGGTCAGCCCCAGCATTTT | CSVAKGDGQPQHF
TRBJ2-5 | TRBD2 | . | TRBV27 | TGTGCCAGCAGTCCTCGACTAGCGGAAGAGACCCAGTACTTC | CASSPRLAEETQYF
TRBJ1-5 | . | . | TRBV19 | TGTGCCAGTACAACTCCCGGTGGAGGCAATCAGCCCCAGCATTTT | CASTTPGGGNQPQHF
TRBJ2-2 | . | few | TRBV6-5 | TGTGCCAGCAGTCCGACAGGGAGGACCGGGGAGCTGTTTTTT | CASSPTGRTGELFF
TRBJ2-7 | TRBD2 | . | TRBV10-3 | TGTGCCATCAGTGAGTCGGGAGGGAAAGACTACGAGCAGTACTTC | CAISESGGKDYEQYF
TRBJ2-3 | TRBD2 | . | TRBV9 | TGTGCCAGCAGCGTAGCAGCTAGCGGGAGTCGGGATACGCAGTATTTT | CASSVAASGSRDTQYF
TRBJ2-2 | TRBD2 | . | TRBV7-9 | TGTGCCAGCAGCGGGACTAGCGGGTTTATTTTGAACACCGGGGAGCTGTTTTTT | CASSGTSGFILNTGELFF
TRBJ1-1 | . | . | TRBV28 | TGTGCCAGCAGTTTATTGGCGAACACTGAAGCTTTCTTT | CASSLLANTEAFF
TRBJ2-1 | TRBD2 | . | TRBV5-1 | TGCGCCAGCAGCTCGATGCTGTCCGGGACTAGCACTAGGAGCTCCTACAATGAGCAGTTCTTC | CASSSMLSGTSTRSSYNEQFF
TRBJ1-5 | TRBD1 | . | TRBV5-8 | TGTGCCAGCAGCTTTCTAAGTCAGGGGGCGCGAAATCAGCCCCAGCATTTT | CASSFLSQGARNQPQHF
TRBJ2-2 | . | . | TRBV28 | TGTGCCAGCAGTTTAACAGGGTGGGGAGGGGACACCGGGGAGCTGTTTTTT | CASSLTGWGGDTGELFF
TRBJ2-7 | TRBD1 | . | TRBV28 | TGTGCCAGCAGGAGACAGGGAGTCTCCTACGAGCAGTACTTC | CASRRQGVSYEQYF
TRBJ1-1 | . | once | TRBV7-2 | TGTGCCAGCAGCTTAGGAGGGGGTGAGGTGAACACTGAAGCTTTCTTT | CASSLGGGEVNTEAFF
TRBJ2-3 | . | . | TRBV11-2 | TGTGCCAGCAGCCCCATAACTCGCACAGATACGCGGTATTTT | CASSPITRTDTRYF
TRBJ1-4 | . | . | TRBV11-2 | TGTGCCAGCAGCCCGGGTCGGGGTCTTGATGCAACTAATGAAAAACTGTTTTTT | CASSPGRGLDATNEKLFF